Sequencing of this T cell receptor (beta chain) was carried out in a study of shared clonotypes between healthy human individuals (dated by TCRdb to about 2020). Study-wide context: The cohort comprised a couple of women and a few men aged 18 to 49 years. Between about 0.8 and 8.9 billion PBMCs per donor were obtained by leukapheresis. Libraries were prepared and TCR repertoires were sequenced by different laboratories using diverse techniques, in order to increase sequencing depth and limit assay-specific biases. For each donor, three plates each were used for CD4 naive and CD4 memory, two plates were used for CD8 naive, and one plate was used for CD8 memory. The study deeply sequenced blood TCR repertoires of about 5 healthy adults to estimate repertoire size and the extent of clonotype sharing between individuals.

The germline V gene supplies CDR1 SGHRS and CDR2 YFSETQ. V lost 0 bases and J lost 0 bases; the stretch between them is 6 bases long. The CDR3, from cysteine to phenylalanine, totals 15 residues. Only the CDR3 region is kept as DNA, spanning 45 bases read in frame from base 1. TCR CDR3 regions were amplified from genomic DNA by multiplex PCR using the deep immunoSEQ assay. Genomic DNA extracted from each cell subset was distributed evenly over all wells of several immunoSEQ 96-well plates, and each plate served as one replicate. For sorted subsets, around 200 ng genomic DNA, equal to 25,000 to 35,000 T cell genomes, was loaded into each replicate PCR. The purified libraries were quantified using a Qubit 3.0 fluorometer, sized with a Bioanalyzer 2100, and then quantified again using the KAPA Library Quantification kit. Each immunoSEQ 96-well plate was sequenced on its own single-read 150-cycle Illumina NextSeq 550 flow cell. In the original analysis: The immunoSEQ output contained only junctional sequences without quality scores, so filtering could not match that applied to full-length reads. Sequences were annotated with PyIR, a Python wrapper for IgBLAST v1.9, and V/J genes and CDR3 were assigned using IMGT germline references. Any read was removed if the V/J assignment was weak (E-value above 1e-6), the CDR3 was missing, or the read contained stop codons, out-of-frame junctions, or ambiguous translated residues. V3J clonotypes were defined as sequences sharing an identical inferred V gene, J gene, and CDR3 amino acid sequence. Percentage overlap between repertoires was computed as shared unique clonotypes divided by the size of the smaller repertoire. Three approaches were used to assess repertoire richness: RTK rarefaction, the Chao1 estimator, and Recon v2.1 estimates of unobserved clonotypes. Generation probabilities were computed with OLGA for all TCRbeta clonotypes obtained by the gDNA method from a few donors. TCRdb re-hosts the immuneACCESS table, in-frame sequences only. Its copies lack some clones; in the studies checked, an unresolved V gene accounts for under half of them, and the cause for the rest is not known. Clonal size and the V and J genes are those of that table, whereas D and trimming came from the DNA. The sample table contains just under 95,000 clones; only one count was recorded for over 60% of them. 45% to 55% of the sample is held by the ten biggest clonotypes.

The full study reports these points: When several donors were compared, the shared fraction of clonotypes was about 5.4% for naive CD4, around 3.5% for naive CD8, more than 2% for memory CD4, and around 0.37% for memory CD8. Because the study included a small number of donors, the genetic and exposure-history diversity represented was limited. Incomplete sequencing was indicated by rarefaction of sorted-subset datasets, despite the large sequencing depth. Only blood was sampled, and tissue TCR repertoires likely differ from those in blood. Compared with non-shared clonotypes, clonotypes shared by all four sorted-subset donors had higher generation probabilities. Naive subsets generally had larger estimated clonotype richness than memory subsets did. Pairwise subsampling indicated that sequencing depth was expected to affect the degree of clonotype sharing among donors.

This clone occurred a few times. It has no known antigen specificity. No clone much larger than this one lies a single base away; base qualities are absent. Healthy HIV-negative adults with no recently reported acute infections or vaccinations were included as donors. Only Caucasian adults living in Nashville, Tennessee, USA were represented among the donors. CD8 memory samples consisted of magnetically selected CD45RO+ cells combined with CCR7-negative CD45RA+ effector memory (TemRA) cells. After blood collection by leukapheresis, PBMCs were isolated using Ficoll-Histopaque density gradient centrifugation and then cryopreserved in the vapor phase of liquid nitrogen. Analytical flow cytometry was used to check the purity and quantity of every magnetically sorted T cell population. Genomic DNA was isolated from each sorted fraction and quantified by UV absorbance on a Nanodrop 2000c.

The sample was memory CD8+ T cells sorted from blood. The cell subset or site label, read with the paper, signifies: CD45RO+ cells pooled with CCR7-negative TemRA cells. The clonotype was recovered from a man aged 25-45 years in good health. The chain joins TRBV5-1 to TRBJ2-2; tentative D gene TRBD1, with 5 bases matching. The nucleotide sequence reads as follows: TGCGCCAGCAGCTTGGGGACAACGAACACCGGGGAGCTGTTTTTT. This is translated as CASSLGTTNTGELFF.